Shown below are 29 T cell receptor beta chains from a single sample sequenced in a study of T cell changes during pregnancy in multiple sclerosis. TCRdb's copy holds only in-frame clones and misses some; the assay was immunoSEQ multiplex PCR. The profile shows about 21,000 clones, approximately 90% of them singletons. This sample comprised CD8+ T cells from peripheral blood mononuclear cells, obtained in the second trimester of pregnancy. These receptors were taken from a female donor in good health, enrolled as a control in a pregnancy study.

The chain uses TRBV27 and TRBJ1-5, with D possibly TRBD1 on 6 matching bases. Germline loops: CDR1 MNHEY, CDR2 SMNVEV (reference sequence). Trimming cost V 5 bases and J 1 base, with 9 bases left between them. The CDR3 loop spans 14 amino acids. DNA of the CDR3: TGTGCCAGCAGTCCTGGACAGAGCAATCAGCCCCAGCATTTT. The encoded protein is CASSPGQSNQPQHF.

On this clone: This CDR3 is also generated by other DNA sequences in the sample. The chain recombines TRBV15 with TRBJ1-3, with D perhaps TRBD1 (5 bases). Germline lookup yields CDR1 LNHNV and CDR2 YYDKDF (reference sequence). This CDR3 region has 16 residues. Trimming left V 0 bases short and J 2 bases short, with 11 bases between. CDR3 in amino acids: CATSRDLDRAGNTIYF. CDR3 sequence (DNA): TGTGCCACCAGCAGAGATCTCGACAGAGCTGGAAACACCATATATTTT.

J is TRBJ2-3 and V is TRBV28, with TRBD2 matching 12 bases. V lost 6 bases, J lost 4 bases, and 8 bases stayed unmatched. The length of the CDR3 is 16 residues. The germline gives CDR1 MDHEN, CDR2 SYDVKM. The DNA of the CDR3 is TGTGCCAGCAGCTCGGGACTAGCGGGCTTTTCAGATACGCAGTATTTT. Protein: CASSSGLAGFSDTQYF.

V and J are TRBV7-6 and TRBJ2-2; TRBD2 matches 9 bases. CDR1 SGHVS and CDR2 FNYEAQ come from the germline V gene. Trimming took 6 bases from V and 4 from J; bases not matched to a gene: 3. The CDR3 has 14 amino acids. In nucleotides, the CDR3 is TGTGCCAGCAGGCGGCGGGGGGGCACCGGGGAGCTGTTTTTT. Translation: CASRRRGGTGELFF.

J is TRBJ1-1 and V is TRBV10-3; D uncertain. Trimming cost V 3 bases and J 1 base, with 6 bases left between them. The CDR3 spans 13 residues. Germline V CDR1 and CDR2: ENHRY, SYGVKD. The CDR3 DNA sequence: TGTGCCATCAGTGACGAGAGGAACACTGAAGCTTTCTTT. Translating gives CAISDERNTEAFF.

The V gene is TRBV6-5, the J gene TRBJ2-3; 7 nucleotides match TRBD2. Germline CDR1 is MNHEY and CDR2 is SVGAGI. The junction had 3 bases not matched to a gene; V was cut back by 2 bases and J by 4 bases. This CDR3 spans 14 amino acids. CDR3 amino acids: CASSYGEGSDTQYF. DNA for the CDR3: TGTGCCAGCAGTTACGGGGAGGGGTCAGATACGCAGTATTTT.

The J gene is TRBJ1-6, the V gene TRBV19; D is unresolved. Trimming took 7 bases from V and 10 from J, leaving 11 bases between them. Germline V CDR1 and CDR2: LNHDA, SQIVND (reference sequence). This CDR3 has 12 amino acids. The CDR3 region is CASNIGGSPLHF. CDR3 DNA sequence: TGTGCCAGTAACATAGGAGGATCACCCCTCCACTTT.

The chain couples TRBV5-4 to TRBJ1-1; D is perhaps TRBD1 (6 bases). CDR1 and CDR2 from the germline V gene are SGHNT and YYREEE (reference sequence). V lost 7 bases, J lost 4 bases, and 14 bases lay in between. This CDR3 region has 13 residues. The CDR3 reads CASRAQGITEAFF. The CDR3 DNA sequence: TGTGCCAGCCGAGCACAGGGTATCACTGAAGCTTTCTTT.

The CDR3 region has the DNA TGTGCCAGCAGCTCCCCGGACAGGGTCGCGTTGTATGGCTACACCTTC. It translates to CASSSPDRVALYGYTF. The rearrangement uses TRBV13 and TRBJ1-2; 8 nucleotides agree with TRBD1. Germline CDR1 PRHDT, CDR2 FYEKMQ (reference sequence). CDR3 length: 16 residues. Trimming took 4 bases from V and 5 from J; bases not matched to a gene: 12.

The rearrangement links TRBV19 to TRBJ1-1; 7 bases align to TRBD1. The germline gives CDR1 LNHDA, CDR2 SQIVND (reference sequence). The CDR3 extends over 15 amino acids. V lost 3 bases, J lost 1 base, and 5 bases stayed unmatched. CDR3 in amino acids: CASSITGTANTEAFF. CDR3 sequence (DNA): TGTGCCAGTAGTATCACCGGGACAGCGAACACTGAAGCTTTCTTT.

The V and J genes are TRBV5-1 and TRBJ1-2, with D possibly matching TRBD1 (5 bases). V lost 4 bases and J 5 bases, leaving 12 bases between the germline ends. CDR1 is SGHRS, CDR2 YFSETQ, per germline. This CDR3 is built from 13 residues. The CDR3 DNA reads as TGCGCCAGCAGCCAAACGACAGCTTATGGCTACACCTTC. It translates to CASSQTTAYGYTF.

CDR3 nucleotides: TGTGCCAGCAGCTATGATATCCCGGATGTCGGACTAGCGGGCGATTTAGCCAAAAACATTCAGTACTTC. Protein product: CASSYDIPDVGLAGDLAKNIQYF. This chain links TRBV9 with TRBJ2-4, with 11 bases identical to TRBD2. Germline CDR1 is SGDLS and CDR2 is YYNGEE. This CDR3 has 23 residues. V was clipped by 4 bases and J by 0 bases; unmatched bases: 24.

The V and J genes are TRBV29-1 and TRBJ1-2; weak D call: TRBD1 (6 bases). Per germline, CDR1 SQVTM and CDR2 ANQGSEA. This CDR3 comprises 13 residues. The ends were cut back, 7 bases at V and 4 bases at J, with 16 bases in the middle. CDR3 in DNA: TGCAGCGCCCTAGAGGGGGGGATCTATGGCTACACCTTC. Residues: CSALEGGIYGYTF. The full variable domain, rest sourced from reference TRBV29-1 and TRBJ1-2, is SAVISQKPSRDICQRGTSLTIQCQVDSQVTMMFWYRQQPGQSLTLIATANQGSEATYESGFVIDKFPISRPNLTFSTLTVSNMSPEDSSIYLCSALEGGIYGYTFGSGTRLTVV.

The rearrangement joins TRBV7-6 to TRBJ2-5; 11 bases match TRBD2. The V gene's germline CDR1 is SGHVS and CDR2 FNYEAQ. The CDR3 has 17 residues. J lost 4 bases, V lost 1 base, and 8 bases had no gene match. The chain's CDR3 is CASSLDYSGGDRETQYF. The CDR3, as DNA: TGTGCCAGCAGCTTAGATTATAGCGGGGGGGACCGAGAGACCCAGTACTTC. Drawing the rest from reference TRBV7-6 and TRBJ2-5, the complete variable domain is GAGVSQSPRYKVTKRGQDVALRCDPISGHVSLYWYRQALGQGPEFLTYFNYEAQQDKSGLPNDRFSAERPEGSISTLTIQRTEQRDSAMYRCASSLDYSGGDRETQYFGPGTRLLVL.

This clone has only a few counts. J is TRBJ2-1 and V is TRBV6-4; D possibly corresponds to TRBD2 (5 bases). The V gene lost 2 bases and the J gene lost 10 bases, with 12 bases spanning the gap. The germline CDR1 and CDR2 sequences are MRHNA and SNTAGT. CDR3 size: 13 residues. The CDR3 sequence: CASSDLGSGEQFF. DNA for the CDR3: TGTGCCAGCAGTGACCTCGGCTCGGGGGAGCAGTTCTTC.

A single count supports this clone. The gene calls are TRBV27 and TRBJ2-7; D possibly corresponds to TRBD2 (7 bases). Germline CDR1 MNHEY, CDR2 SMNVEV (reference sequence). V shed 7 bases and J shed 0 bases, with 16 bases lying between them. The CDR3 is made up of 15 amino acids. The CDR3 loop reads CASTPGGSFSYEQYF. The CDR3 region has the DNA TGTGCCAGCACCCCGGGGGGCAGCTTCTCCTACGAGCAGTACTTC.

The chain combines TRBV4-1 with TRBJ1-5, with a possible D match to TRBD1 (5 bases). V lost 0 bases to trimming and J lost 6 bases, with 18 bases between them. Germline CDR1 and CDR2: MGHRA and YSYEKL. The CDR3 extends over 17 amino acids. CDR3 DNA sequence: TGCGCCAGCAGCCAAGATCATTCAGGGTCGGTTCTTCAGCCCCAGCATTTT. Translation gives CASSQDHSGSVLQPQHF.

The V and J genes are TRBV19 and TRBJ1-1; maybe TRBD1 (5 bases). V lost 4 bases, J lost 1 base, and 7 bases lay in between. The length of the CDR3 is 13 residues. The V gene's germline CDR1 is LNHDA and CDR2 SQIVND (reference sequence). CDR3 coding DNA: TGTGCCAGTAGTAAGGACACGAACACTGAAGCTTTCTTT. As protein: CASSKDTNTEAFF.

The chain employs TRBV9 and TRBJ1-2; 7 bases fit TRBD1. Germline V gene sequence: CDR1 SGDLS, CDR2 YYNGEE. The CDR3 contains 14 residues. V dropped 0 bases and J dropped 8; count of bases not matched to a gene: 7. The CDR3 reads CASSVEFTGEGYTF. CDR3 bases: TGTGCCAGCAGCGTAGAATTCACAGGGGAGGGCTACACCTTC.

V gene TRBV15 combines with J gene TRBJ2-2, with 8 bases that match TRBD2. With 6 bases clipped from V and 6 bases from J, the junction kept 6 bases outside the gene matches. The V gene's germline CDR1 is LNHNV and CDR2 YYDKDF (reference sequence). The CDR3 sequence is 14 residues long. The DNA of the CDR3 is TGTGCCACCAGGGACGGGGGGGACGCCGGGGAGCTGTTTTTT. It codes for CATRDGGDAGELFF.

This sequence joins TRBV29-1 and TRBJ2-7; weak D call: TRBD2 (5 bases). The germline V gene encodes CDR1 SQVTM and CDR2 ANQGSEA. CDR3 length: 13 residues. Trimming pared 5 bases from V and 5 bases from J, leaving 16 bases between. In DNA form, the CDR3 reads TGCAGCGTTCTGGGAGCGGCTTTCAACGAGCAGTACTTC. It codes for CSVLGAAFNEQYF.

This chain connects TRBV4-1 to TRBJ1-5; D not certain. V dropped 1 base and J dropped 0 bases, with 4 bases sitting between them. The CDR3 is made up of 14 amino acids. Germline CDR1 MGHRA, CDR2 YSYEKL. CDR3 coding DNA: TGCGCCAGCAGCCAAGCTAGTAGCAATCAGCCCCAGCATTTT. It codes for CASSQASSNQPQHF.

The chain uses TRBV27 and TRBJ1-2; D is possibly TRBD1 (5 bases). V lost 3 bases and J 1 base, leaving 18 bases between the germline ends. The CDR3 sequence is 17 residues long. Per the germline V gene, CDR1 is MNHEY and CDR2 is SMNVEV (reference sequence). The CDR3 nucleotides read TGTGCCAGCAGTTTCGGGGGAGGTATAGATAGTAACTATGGCTACACCTTC. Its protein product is CASSFGGGIDSNYGYTF.

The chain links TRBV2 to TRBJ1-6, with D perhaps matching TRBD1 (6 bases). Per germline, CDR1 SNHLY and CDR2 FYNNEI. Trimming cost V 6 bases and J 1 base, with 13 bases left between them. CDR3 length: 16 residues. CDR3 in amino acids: CASSNRQESYNSPLHF. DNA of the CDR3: TGTGCCAGCAGCAACCGACAGGAATCCTATAATTCACCCCTCCACTTT. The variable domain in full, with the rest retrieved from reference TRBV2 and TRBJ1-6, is EPEVTQTPSHQVTQMGQEVILRCVPISNHLYFYWYRQILGQKVEFLVSFYNNEISEKSEIFDDQFSVERPDGSNFTLKIRSTKLEDSAMYFCASSNRQESYNSPLHFGNGTRLTVT.

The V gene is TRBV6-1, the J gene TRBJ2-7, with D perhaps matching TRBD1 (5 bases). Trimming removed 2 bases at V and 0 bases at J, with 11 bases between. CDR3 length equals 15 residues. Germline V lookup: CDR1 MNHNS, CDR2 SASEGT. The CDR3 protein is CASSEQGSSSYEQYF. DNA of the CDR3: TGTGCCAGCAGTGAACAGGGATCTTCCTCCTACGAGCAGTACTTC.

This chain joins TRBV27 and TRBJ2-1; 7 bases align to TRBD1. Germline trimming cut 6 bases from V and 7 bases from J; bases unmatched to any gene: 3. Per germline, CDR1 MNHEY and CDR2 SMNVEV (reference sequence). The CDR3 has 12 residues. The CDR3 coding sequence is TGTGCCAGCAGAAAGGGGGCAAATGAGCAGTTCTTC. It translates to CASRKGANEQFF.

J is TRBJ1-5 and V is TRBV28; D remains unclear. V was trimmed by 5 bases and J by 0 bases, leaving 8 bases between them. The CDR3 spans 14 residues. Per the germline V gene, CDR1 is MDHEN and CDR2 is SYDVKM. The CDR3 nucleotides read TGTGCCAGCAGTGATGCTACTAGCAATCAGCCCCAGCATTTT. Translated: CASSDATSNQPQHF.

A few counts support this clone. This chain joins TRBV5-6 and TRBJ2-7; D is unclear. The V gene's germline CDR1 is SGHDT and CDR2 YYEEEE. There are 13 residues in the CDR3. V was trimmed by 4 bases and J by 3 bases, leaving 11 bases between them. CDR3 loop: CASSRKSVYEQYF. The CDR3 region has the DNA TGTGCCAGCAGCCGGAAGAGCGTCTACGAGCAGTACTTC.

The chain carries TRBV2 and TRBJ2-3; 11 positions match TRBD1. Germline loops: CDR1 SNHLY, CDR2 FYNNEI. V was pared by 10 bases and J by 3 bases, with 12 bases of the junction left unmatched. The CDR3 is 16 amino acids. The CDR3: CATSPGTGGETDTQYF. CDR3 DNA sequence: TGTGCCACTTCTCCTGGGACAGGGGGGGAGACAGATACGCAGTATTTT.